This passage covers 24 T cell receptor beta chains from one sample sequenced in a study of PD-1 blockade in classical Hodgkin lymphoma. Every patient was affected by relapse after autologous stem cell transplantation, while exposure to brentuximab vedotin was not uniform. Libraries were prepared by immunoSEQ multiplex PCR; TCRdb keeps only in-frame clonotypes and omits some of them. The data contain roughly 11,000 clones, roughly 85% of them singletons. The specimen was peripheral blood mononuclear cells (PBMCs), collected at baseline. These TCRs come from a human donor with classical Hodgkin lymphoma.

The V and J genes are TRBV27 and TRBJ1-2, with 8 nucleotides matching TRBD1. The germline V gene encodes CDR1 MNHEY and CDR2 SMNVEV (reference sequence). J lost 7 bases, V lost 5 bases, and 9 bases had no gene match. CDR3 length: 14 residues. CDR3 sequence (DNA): TGTGCCAGCAGTCCATGGACAGGGAGGCGTGGCTACACCTTC. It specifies CASSPWTGRRGYTF.

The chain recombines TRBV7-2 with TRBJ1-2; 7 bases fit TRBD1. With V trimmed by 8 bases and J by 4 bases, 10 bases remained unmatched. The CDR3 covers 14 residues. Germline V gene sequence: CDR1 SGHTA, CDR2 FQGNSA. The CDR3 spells CASSTQGQGYGYTF. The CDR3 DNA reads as TGTGCCAGCTCTACACAGGGGCAGGGCTATGGCTACACCTTC. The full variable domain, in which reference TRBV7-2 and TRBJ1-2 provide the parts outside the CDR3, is GAGVSQSPSNKVTEKGKDVELRCDPISGHTALYWYRQSLGQGLEFLIYFQGNSAPDKSGLPSDRFSAERTGGSVSTLTIQRTQQEDSAVYLCASSTQGQGYGYTFGSGTRLTVV.

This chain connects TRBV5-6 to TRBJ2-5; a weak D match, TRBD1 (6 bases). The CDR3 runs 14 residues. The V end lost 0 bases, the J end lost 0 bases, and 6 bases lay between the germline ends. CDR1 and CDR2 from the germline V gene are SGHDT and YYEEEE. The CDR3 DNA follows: TGTGCCAGCAGCTTGGGGGACAACCAAGAGACCCAGTACTTC. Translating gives CASSLGDNQETQYF.

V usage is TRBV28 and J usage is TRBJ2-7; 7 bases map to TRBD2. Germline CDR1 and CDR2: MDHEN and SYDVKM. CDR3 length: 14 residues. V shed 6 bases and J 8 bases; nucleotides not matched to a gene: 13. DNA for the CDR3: TGTGCCAGCAGCTTGGTTCTAGCGGTCAAAAAGCAGTACTTC. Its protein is CASSLVLAVKKQYF.

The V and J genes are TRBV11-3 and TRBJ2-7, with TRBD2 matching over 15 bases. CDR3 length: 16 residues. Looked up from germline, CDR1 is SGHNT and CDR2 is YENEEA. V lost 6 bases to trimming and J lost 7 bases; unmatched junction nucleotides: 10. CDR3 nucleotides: TGTGCCAGCAGTCTTCCCGCAGGACTAGCGGGAGGGGAGCAGTACTTC. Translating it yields CASSLPAGLAGGEQYF.

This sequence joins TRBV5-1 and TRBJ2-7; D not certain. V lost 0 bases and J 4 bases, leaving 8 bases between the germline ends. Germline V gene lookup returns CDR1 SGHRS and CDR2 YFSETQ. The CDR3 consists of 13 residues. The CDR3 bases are TGCGCCAGCAGCTTGGAATGGAATTACGAGCAGTACTTC. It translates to CASSLEWNYEQYF.

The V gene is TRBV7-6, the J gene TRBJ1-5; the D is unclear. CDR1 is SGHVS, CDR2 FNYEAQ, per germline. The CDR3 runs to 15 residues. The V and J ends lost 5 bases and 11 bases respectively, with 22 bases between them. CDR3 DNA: TGTGCCAGCAGCCCGCTAGCAACATCGGACGGGGCCCAGCATTTT. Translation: CASSPLATSDGAQHF.

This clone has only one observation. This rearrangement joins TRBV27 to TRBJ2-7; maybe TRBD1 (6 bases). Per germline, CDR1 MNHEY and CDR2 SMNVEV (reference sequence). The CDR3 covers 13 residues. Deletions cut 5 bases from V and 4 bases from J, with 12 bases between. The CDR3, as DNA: TGTGCCAGCAGTGTAGGAACAGGGTACGAGCAGTACTTC. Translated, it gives CASSVGTGYEQYF.

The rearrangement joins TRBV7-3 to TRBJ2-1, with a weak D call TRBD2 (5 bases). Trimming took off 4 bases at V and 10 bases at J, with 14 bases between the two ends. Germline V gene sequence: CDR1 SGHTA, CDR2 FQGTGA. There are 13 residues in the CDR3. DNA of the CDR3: TGTGCCAGCAGCTCCGGGTCGACGGGAGAGCAGTTCTTC. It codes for CASSSGSTGEQFF.

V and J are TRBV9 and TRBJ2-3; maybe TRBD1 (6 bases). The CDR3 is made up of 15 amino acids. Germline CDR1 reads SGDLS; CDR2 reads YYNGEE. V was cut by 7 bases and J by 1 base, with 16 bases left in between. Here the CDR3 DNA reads TGTGCCAGCGCAACGGGGACACTCGGCACAGATACGCAGTATTTT. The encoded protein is CASATGTLGTDTQYF.

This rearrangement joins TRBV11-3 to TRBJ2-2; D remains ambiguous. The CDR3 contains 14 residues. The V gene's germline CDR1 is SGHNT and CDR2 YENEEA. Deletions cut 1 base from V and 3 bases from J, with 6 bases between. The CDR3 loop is CASSLVSYTGELFF. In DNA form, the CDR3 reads TGTGCCAGCAGCTTAGTGTCTTACACCGGGGAGCTGTTTTTT.

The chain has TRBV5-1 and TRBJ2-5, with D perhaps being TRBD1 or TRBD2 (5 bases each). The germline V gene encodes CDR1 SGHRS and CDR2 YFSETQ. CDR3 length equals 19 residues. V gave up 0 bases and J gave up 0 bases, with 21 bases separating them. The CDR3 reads CASSLDLVLVRGHQETQYF. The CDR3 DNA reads TGCGCCAGCAGCTTGGACCTGGTGCTTGTAAGGGGACACCAAGAGACCCAGTACTTC.

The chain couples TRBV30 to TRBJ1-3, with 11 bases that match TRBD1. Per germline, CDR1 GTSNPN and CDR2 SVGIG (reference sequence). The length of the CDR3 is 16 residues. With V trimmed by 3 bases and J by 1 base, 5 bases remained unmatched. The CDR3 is CAWRGTGGKSGNTIYF. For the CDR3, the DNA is TGTGCCTGGAGGGGGACAGGGGGTAAATCTGGAAACACCATATATTTT.

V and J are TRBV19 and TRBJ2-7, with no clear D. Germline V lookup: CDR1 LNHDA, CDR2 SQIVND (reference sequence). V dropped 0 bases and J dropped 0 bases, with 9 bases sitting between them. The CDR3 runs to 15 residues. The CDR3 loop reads CASSIDGRSSYEQYF. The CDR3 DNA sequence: TGTGCCAGTAGTATAGATGGCAGGAGCTCCTACGAGCAGTACTTC. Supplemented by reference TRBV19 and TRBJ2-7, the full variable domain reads DGGITQSPKYLFRKEGQNVTLSCEQNLNHDAMYWYRQDPGQGLRLIYYSQIVNDFQKGDIAEGYSVSREKKESFPLTVTSAQKNPTAFYLCASSIDGRSSYEQYFGPGTRLTVT.

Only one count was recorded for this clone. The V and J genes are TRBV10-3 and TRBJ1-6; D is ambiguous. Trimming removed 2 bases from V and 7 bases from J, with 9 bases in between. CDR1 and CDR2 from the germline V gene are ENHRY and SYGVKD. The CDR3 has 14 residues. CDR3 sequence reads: CAISEPIGNSPLHF. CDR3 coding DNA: TGTGCCATCAGTGAGCCTATAGGGAATTCACCCCTCCACTTT.

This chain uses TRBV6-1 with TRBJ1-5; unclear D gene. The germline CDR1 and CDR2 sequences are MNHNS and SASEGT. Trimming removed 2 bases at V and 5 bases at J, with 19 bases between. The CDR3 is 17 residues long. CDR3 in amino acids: CASSELRSSYDHQPQHF. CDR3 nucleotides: TGTGCCAGCAGTGAACTAAGGAGTTCGTACGATCATCAGCCCCAGCATTTT.

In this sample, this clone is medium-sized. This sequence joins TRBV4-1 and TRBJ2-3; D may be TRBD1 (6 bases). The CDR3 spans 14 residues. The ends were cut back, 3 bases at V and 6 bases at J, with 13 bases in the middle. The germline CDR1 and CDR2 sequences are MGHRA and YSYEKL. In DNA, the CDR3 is TGCGCCAGCAGCCATTCCCAGGGGACGGATACGCAGTATTTT. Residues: CASSHSQGTDTQYF.

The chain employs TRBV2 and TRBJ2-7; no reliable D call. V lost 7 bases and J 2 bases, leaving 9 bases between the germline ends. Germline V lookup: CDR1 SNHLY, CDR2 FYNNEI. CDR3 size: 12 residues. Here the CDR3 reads CASTNSPYEQYF. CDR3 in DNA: TGTGCCAGCACGAACAGCCCCTACGAGCAGTACTTC.

CDR3 sequence: CASSQLGLAGPPGTGELFF. The CDR3 DNA is TGCGCCAGCAGTCAACTGGGACTAGCGGGGCCTCCGGGCACCGGGGAGCTGTTTTTT. V is TRBV23-1 and J is TRBJ2-2; TRBD2 aligns across 13 bases. TRBV23-1 is an ORF for which the function is uncertain. This CDR3 spans 19 amino acids. Trimming removed 2 bases from V and 4 bases from J; junction bases left unmatched: 10.

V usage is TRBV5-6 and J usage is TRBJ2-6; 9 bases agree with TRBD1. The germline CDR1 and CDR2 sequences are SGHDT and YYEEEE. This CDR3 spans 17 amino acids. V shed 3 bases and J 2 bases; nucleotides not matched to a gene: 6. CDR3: CASSSPGQGPGANVLTF. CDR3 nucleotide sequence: TGTGCCAGCAGCTCCCCGGGACAGGGTCCTGGGGCCAACGTCCTGACTTTC. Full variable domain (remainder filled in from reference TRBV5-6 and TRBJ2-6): DAGVTQSPTHLIKTRGQQVTLRCSPKSGHDTVSWYQQALGQGPQFIFQYYEEEERQRGNFPDRFSGHQFPNYSSELNVNALLLGDSALYLCASSSPGQGPGANVLTFGAGSRLTVL.

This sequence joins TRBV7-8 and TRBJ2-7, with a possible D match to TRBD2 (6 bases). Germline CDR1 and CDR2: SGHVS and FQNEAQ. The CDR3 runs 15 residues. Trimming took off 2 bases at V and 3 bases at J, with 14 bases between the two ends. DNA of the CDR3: TGTGCCAGCAGCTTATTTGGGGGGTTAAACTACGAGCAGTACTTC. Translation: CASSLFGGLNYEQYF.

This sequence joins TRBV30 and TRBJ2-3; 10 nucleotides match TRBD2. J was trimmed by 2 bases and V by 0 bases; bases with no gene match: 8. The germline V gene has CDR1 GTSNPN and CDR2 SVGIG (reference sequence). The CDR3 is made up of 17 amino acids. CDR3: CAWSVGWSGGDTDTQYF. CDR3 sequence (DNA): TGTGCCTGGAGTGTAGGGTGGAGCGGGGGGGACACAGATACGCAGTATTTT.

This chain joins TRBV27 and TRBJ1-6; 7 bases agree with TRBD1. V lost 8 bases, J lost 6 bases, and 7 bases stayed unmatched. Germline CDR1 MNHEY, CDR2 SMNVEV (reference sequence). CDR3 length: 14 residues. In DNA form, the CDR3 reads TGTGCCAGCTATACAGGGGCTCCTAATTCACCCCTCCACTTT. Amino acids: CASYTGAPNSPLHF.

The CDR3 DNA is TGCGCCAGCAGCCAAGCGGGACAGGGGACCATTCAGTACTTC. The encoded protein is CASSQAGQGTIQYF. The chain is built from TRBV4-1 and TRBJ2-4, with 10 bases lining up with TRBD1. This CDR3 contains 14 residues. In germline, CDR1 is MGHRA, CDR2 YSYEKL. The junction had 3 bases not matched to a gene; V was cut back by 1 base and J by 9 bases.